This entry concerns a single T cell receptor (beta chain). Its antigen is still unknown. This record comes from a study of beta chain features in type 1 diabetes. Study results and limitations: More deletions and fewer insertions at VDJ junctions were found in patients with type 1 diabetes. Shortening that was moderate but significant affected the TCRB CDR3s of Type 1 diabetes patients in all four CD4+ subsets. The naive, central memory and Treg TCRB repertoires showed an apparent similarity that was greater among patients than among healthy donors.

Expressed TCRB transcripts were sequenced because the entire RNA isolate underwent reverse transcription. TCRdb's copy holds only in-frame clones and misses some; the assay was immunoSEQ multiplex PCR. The sample contains a few hundred thousand clones, approximately 14% of which appear only once. About 120 mL of blood, on average, came from one heparinised draw per donor. The TCR originated in a man aged 30-40 years in good health. The sample taken for sequencing was naive CD4+ T cells from blood.

Here the CDR3 DNA reads TGTGCCTGGAGTATCATAACCCCGGACAGGGCGCCTAACTATGGCTACACCTTC. Translated, it gives CAWSIITPDRAPNYGYTF. V and J are TRBV30 and TRBJ1-2; 8 nucleotides agree with TRBD1. Germline CDR1 and CDR2: GTSNPN and SVGIG (reference sequence). The V segment lost 2 bases and the J segment 0 bases; nucleotides outside the gene matches: 14. This CDR3 region has 18 residues.